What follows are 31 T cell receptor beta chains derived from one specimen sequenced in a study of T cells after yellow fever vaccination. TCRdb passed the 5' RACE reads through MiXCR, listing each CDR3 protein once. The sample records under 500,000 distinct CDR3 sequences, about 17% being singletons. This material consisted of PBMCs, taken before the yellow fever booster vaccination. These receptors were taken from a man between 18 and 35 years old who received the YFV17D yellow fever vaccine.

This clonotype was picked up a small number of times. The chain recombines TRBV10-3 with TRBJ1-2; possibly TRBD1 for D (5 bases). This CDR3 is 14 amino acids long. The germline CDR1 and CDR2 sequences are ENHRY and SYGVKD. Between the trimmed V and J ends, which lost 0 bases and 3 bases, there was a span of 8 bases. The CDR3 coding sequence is TGTGCCATCAGTGAGTCGAAGGGGCACTATGGCTACACCTTC. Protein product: CAISESKGHYGYTF.

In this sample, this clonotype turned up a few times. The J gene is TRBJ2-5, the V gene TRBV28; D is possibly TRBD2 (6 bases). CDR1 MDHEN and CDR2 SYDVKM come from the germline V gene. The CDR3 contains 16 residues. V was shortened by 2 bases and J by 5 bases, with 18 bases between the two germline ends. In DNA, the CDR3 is TGTGCCAGCAGTTTAAGTATCCCGGCGGGGCGCGAGACCCAGTACTTC. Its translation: CASSLSIPAGRETQYF. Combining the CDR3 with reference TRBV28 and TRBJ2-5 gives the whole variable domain DVKVTQSSRYLVKRTGEKVFLECVQDMDHENMFWYRQDPGLGLRLIYFSYDVKMKEKGDIPEGYSVSREKKERFSLILESASTNQTSMYLCASSLSIPAGRETQYFGPGTRLLVL.

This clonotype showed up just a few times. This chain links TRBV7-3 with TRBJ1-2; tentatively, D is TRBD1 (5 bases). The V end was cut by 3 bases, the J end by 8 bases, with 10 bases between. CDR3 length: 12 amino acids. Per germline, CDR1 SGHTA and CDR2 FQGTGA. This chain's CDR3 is CASSLSRDGYTF. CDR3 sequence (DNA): TGTGCCAGCAGCTTGTCCAGGGACGGCTACACCTTC.

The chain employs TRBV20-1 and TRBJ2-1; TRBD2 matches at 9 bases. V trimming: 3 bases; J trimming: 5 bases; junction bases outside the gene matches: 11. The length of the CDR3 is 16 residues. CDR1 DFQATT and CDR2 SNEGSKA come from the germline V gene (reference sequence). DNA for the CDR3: TGCAGTGCTAGCGAGCAGACTAGCGGAACCCACAATGAGCAGTTCTTC. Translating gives CSASEQTSGTHNEQFF.

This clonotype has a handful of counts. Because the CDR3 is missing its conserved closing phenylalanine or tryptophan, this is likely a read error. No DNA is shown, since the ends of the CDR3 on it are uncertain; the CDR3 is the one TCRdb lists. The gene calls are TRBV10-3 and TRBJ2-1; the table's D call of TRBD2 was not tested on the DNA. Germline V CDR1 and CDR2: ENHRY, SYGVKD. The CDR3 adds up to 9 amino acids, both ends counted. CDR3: CATRDSPFS.

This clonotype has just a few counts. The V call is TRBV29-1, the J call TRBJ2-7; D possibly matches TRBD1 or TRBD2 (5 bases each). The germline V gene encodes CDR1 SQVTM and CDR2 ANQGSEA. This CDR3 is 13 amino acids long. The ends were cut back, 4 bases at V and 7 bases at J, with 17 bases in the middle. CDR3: CSVGGFLLREQYF. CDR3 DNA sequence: TGCAGCGTTGGGGGGTTCCTGTTAAGGGAGCAGTACTTC.

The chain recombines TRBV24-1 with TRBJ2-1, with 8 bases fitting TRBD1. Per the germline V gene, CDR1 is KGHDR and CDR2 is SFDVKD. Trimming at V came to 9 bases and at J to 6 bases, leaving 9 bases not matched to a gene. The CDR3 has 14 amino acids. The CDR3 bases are TGTGCCACCTCCTCCCCCAGGGGGCCCAATGAGCAGTTCTTC. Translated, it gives CATSSPRGPNEQFF.

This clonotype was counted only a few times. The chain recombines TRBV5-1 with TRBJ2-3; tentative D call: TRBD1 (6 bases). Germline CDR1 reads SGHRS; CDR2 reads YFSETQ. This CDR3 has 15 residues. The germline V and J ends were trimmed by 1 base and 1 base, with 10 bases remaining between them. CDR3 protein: CASSLWQGRTDTQYF. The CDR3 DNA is TGCGCCAGCAGCTTGTGGCAGGGGCGCACAGATACGCAGTATTTT.

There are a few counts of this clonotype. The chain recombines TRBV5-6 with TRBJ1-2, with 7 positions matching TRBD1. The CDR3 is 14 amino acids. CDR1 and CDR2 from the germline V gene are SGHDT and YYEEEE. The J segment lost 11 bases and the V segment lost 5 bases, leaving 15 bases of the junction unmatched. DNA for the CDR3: TGTGCCAGCAGGCCCGGGACAGCGGTAGTTATTTACACCTTC. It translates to CASRPGTAVVIYTF.

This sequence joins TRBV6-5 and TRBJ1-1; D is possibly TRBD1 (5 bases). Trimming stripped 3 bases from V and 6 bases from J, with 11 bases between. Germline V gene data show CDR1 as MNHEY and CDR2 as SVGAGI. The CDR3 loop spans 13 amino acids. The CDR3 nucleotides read TGTGCCAGCAGTTATGCAGGGTTGCCTGAAGCTTTCTTT. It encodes CASSYAGLPEAFF.

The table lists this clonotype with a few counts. CDR3 sequence: CASSRLTGINYGYTF. The DNA for the CDR3 is TGTGCCAGCAGCCGACTGACAGGGATTAACTATGGCTACACCTTC. V and J are TRBV11-2 and TRBJ1-2; TRBD1 matches at 7 bases. The germline V gene encodes CDR1 SGHAT and CDR2 FQNNGV. The CDR3 totals 15 residues. V shed 5 bases and J 1 base; nucleotides not matched to a gene: 7. The full variable domain, rest sourced from reference TRBV11-2 and TRBJ1-2, is EAGVAQSPRYKIIEKRQSVAFWCNPISGHATLYWYQQILGQGPKLLIQFQNNGVVDDSQLPKDRFSAERLKGVDSTLKIQPAKLEDSAVYLCASSRLTGINYGYTFGSGTRLTVV.

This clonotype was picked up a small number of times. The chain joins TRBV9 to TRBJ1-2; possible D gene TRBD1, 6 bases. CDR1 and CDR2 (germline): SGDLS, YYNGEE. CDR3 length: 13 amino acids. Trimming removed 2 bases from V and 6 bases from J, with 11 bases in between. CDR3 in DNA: TGTGCCAGCAGCGTTCCAGGGGTACATGGCTACACCTTC. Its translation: CASSVPGVHGYTF.

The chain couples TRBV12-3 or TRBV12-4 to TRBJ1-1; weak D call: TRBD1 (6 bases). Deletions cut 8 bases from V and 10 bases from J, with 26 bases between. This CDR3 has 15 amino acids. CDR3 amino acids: CASLQGWGIDGIAFF. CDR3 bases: TGTGCCAGCCTCCAGGGGTGGGGGATAGACGGGATAGCTTTCTTT.

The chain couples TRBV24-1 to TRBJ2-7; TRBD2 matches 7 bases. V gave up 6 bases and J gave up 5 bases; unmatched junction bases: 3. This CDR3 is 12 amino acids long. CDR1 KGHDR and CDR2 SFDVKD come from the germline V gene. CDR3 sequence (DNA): TGTGCCACCAGTCAGCGGGGAGACGAGCAGTACTTC. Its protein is CATSQRGDEQYF.

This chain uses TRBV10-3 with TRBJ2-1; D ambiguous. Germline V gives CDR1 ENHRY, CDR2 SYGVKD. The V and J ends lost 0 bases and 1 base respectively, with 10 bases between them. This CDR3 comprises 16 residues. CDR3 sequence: CAISESSEPSYNEQFF. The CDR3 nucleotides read TGTGCCATCAGTGAGTCGTCGGAACCTTCCTACAATGAGCAGTTCTTC.

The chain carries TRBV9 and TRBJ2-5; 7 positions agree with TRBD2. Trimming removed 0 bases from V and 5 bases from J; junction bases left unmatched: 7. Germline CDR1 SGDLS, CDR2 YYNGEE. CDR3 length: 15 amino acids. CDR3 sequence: CASSVDPGGRETQYF. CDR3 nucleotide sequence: TGTGCCAGCAGCGTAGATCCGGGGGGTCGGGAGACCCAGTACTTC. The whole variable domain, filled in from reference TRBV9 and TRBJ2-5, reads DSGVTQTPKHLITATGQRVTLRCSPRSGDLSVYWYQQSLDQGLQFLIQYYNGEERAKGNILERFSAQQFPDLHSELNLSSLELGDSALYFCASSVDPGGRETQYFGPGTRLLVL.

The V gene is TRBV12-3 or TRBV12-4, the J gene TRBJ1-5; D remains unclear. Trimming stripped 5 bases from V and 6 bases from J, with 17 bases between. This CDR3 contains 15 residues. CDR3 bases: TGTGCCAGCAGTAGTTCAGAAGGCCCCGCTCAGCCCCAGCATTTT. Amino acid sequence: CASSSSEGPAQPQHF.

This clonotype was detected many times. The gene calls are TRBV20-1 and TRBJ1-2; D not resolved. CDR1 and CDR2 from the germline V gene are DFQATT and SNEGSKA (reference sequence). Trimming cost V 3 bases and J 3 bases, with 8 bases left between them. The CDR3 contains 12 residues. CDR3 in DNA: TGCAGTGCTAGTTCCAGCTACTATGGCTACACCTTC. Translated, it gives CSASSSYYGYTF.

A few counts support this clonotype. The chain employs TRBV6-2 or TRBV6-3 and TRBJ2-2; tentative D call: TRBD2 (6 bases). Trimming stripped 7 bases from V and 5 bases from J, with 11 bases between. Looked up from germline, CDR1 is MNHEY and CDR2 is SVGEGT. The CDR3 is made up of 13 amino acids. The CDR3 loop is CASKVGGTGELFF. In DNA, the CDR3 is TGTGCCAGCAAGGTTGGGGGGACCGGGGAGCTGTTTTTT.

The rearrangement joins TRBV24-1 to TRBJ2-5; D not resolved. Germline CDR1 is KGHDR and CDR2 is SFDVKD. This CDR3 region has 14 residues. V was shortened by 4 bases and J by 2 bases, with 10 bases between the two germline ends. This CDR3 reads CATSDPFLQETQYF. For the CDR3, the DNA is TGTGCCACCAGTGACCCTTTTTTACAAGAGACCCAGTACTTC.

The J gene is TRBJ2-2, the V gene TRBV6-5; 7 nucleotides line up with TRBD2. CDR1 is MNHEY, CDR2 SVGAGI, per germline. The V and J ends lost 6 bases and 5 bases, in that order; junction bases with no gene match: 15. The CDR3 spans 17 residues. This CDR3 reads CASSQNPGGGITGELFF. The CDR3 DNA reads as TGTGCCAGCAGCCAAAACCCGGGGGGTGGAATTACCGGGGAGCTGTTTTTT.

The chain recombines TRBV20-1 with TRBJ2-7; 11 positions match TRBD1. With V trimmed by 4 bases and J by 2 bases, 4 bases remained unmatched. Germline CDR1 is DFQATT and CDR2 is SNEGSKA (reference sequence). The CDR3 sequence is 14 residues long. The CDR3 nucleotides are TGCAGTGCTACCCCGGGACAGGGGGCCTACGAGCAGTACTTC. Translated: CSATPGQGAYEQYF.

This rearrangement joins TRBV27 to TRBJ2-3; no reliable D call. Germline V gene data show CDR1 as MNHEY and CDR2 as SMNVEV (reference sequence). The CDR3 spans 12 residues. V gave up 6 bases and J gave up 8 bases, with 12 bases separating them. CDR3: CASRKAVGTQYF. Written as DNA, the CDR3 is TGTGCCAGCAGGAAGGCGGTGGGTACGCAGTATTTT.

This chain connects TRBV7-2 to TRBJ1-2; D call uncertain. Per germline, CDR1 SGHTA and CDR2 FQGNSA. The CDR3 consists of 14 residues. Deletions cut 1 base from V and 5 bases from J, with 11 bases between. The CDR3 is CASSLGVGSYGYTF. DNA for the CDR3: TGTGCCAGCAGCTTAGGTGTAGGATCGTATGGCTACACCTTC.

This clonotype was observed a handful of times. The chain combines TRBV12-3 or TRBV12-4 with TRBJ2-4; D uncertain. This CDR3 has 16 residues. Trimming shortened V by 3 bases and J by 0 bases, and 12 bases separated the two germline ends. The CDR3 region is CASSFESVLAKNIQYF. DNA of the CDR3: TGTGCCAGCAGTTTTGAATCTGTGCTAGCCAAAAACATTCAGTACTTC.

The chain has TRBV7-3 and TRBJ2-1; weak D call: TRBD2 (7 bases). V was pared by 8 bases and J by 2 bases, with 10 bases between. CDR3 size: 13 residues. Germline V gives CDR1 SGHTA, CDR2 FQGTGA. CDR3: CASAGAAYNEQFF. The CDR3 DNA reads TGTGCCAGCGCGGGGGCCGCCTACAATGAGCAGTTCTTC.

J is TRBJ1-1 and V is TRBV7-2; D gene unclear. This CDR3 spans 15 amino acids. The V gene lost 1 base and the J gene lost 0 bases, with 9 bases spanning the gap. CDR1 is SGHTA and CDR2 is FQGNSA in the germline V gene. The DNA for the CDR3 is TGTGCCAGCAGCTTAGTAGTTCCCATGAACACTGAAGCTTTCTTT. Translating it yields CASSLVVPMNTEAFF.

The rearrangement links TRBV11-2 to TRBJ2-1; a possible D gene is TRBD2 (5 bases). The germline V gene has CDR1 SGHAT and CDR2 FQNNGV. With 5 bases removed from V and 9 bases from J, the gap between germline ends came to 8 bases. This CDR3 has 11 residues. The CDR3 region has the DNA TGTGCCAGCAGCCCTACTAGTGAGCAGTTCTTC. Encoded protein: CASSPTSEQFF.

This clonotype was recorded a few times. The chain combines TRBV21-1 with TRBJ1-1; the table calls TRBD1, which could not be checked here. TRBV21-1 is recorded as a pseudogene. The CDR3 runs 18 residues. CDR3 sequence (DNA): TGTGCCCAGGGGGGAGCAGGGGGTCCAGTTATGTCGTACACTGAAGCTTTCTTT. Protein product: CAQGGAGGPVMSYTEAFF.

The CDR3 DNA reads as TGCGCCAGCAGTCTTCTTCCCGCGGTCACTGAAGCTTTCTTT. Protein sequence: CASSLLPAVTEAFF. The chain links TRBV5-1 to TRBJ1-1; D unresolved. This CDR3 has 14 residues. The germline V gene has CDR1 SGHRS and CDR2 YFSETQ. Trimming pared 5 bases from V and 4 bases from J, leaving 15 bases between.

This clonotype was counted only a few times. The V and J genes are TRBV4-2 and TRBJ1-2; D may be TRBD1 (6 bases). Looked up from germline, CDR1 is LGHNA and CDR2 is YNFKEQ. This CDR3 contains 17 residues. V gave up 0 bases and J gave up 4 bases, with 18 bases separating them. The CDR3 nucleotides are TGTGCCAGCAGCCAAGATTTCCGGGGGCTTACAACCTATGGCTACACCTTC. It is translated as CASSQDFRGLTTYGYTF.